This T cell receptor beta chain was retrieved from a study of PD-L1 blockade in urothelial cancer. At the level of the study: From 0 to 3 prior chemotherapy regimens had been given to the patients.

PCRs were each spiked with synthetic TCR analog templates. Generated by immunoSEQ multiplex PCR, the TCRdb table keeps only in-frame clones and is missing some. The data hold more than 35,000 clones, with around 80% observed a single time. The CDR3 is 15 residues long. Looked up from germline, CDR1 is MNHEY and CDR2 is SVGAGI. Trimming cost V 0 bases and J 7 bases; bases outside gene matches: 3. Source: PBMCs, taken around atezolizumab (anti-PD-L1) treatment. The chain joins TRBV6-5 to TRBJ1-2; 12 bases match TRBD1. The source of this sequence is a man aged 65 to 85 with urothelial cancer. The CDR3 reads CASSYSGTGGSGYTF. In nucleotides, the CDR3 is TGTGCCAGCAGTTACTCGGGGACAGGGGGCTCTGGCTACACCTTC.